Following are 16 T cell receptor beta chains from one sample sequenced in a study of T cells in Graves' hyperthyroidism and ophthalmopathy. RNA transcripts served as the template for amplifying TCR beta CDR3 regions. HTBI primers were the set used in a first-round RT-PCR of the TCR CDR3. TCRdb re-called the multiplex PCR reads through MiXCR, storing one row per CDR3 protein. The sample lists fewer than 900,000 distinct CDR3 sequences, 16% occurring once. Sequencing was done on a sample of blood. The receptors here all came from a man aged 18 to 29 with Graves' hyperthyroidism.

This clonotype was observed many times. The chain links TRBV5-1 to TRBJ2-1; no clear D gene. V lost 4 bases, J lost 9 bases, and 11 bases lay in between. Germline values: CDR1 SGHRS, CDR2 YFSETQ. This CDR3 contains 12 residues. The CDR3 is CASSQEEGEQFF. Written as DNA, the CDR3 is TGCGCCAGCAGCCAAGAAGAAGGTGAGCAGTTCTTC.

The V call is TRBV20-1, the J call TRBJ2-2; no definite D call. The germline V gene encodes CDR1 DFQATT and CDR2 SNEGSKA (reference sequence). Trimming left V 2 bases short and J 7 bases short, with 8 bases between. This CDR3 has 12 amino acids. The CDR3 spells CSARSRIGELFF. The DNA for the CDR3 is TGCAGTGCTAGATCCCGGATCGGGGAGCTGTTTTTT.

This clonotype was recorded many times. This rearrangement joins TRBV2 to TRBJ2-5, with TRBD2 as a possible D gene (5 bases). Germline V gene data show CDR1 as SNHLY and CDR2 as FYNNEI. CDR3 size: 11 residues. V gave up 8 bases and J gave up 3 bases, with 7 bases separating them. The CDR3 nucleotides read TGTGCCAGCTCCGGGGAAGAGACCCAGTACTTC. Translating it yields CASSGEETQYF. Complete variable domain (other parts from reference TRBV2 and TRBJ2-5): EPEVTQTPSHQVTQMGQEVILRCVPISNHLYFYWYRQILGQKVEFLVSFYNNEISEKSEIFDDQFSVERPDGSNFTLKIRSTKLEDSAMYFCASSGEETQYFGPGTRLLVL.

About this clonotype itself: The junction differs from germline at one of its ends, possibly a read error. CDR3: CASSQGTLNTGAFF. The CDR3 DNA sequence: TGCGCCAGCAGCCAAGGGACACTGAACACTGGAGCTTTCTTT. J is TRBJ1-1 and V is TRBV4-1; perhaps TRBD1 as D (5 bases). The germline CDR1 and CDR2 sequences are MGHRA and YSYEKL. The CDR3 length is 14 residues.

The CDR3 bases are TGCGCCAGCAGCCAAGATTTAGGGGGCCCAACCTACGAGCAGTACTTC. It yields the protein CASSQDLGGPTYEQYF. The chain joins TRBV4-1 to TRBJ2-7; 7 nucleotides match TRBD1. Germline values: CDR1 MGHRA, CDR2 YSYEKL. This CDR3 spans 16 amino acids. V trimming: 0 bases; J trimming: 2 bases; junction bases outside the gene matches: 7.

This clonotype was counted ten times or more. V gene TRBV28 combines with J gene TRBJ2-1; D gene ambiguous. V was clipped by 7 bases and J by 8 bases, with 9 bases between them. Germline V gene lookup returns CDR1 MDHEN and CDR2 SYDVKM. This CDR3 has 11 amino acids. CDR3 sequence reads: CASTEADEQFF. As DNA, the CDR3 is TGTGCCAGCACCGAGGCCGATGAGCAGTTCTTC.

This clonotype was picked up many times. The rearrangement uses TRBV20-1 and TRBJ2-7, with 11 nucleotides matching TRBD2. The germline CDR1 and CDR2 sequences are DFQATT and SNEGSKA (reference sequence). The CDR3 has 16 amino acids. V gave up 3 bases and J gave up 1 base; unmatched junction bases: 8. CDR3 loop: CSARDPRTSGSYEQYF. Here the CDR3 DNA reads TGCAGTGCTAGGGATCCACGGACTAGCGGGTCCTACGAGCAGTACTTC.

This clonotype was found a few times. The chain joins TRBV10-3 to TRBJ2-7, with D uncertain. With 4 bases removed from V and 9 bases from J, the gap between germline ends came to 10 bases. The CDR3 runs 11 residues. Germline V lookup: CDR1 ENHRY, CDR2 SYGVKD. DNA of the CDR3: TGTGCCATCAGTGTCCCTCCGCGGCAGTACTTC. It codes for CAISVPPRQYF.

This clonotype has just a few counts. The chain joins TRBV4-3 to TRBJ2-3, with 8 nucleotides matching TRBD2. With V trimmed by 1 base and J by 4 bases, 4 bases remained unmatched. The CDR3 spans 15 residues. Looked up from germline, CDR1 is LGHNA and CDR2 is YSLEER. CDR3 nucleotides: TGCGCCAGCAGCCAAGGTATGCGGGAGGCAGATACGCAGTATTTT. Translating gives CASSQGMREADTQYF.

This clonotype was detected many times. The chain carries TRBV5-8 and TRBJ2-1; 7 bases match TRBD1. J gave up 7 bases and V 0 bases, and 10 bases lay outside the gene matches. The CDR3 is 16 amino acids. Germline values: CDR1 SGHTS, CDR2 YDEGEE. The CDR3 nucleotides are TGTGCCAGCAGCTTGGAGGGGCTAGGGGGCTGGAATGAGCAGTTCTTC. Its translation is CASSLEGLGGWNEQFF.

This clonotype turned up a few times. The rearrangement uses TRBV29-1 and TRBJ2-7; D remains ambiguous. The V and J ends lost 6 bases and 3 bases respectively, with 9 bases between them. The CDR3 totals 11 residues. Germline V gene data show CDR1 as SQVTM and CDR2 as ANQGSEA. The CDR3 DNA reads TGCAGCGTGCTTTGGGGCTACGAGCAGTACTTC. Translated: CSVLWGYEQYF.

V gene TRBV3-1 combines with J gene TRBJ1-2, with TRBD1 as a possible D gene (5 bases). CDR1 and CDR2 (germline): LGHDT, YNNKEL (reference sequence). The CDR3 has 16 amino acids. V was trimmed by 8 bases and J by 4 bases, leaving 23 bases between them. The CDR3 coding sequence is TGTGCCAGCCGACCCGTCGCAAAAGGGACCGGCTATGGCTACACCTTC. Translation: CASRPVAKGTGYGYTF.

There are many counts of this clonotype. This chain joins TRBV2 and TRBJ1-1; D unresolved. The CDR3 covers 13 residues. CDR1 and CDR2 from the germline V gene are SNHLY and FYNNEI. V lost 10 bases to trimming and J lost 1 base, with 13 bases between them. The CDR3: CAIPRAGNTEAFF. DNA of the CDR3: TGTGCCATCCCACGTGCAGGGAACACTGAAGCTTTCTTT.

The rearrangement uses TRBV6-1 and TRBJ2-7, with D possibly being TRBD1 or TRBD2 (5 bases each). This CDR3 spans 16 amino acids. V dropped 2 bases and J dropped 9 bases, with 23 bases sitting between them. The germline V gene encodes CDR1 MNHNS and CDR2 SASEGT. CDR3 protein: CASSEMRDAVLDVQYF. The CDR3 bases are TGTGCCAGCAGTGAAATGAGGGACGCCGTTTTGGACGTGCAGTACTTC.

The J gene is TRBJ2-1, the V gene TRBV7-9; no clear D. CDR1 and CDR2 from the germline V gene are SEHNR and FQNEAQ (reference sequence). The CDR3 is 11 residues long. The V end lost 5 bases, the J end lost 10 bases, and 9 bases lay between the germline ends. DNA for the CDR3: TGTGCCAGCAGCCAAACAGAGGAGCAGTTCTTC. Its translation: CASSQTEEQFF.

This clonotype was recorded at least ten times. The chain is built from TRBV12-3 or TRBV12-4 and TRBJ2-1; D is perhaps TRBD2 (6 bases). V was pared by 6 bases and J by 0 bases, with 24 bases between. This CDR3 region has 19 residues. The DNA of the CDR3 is TGTGCCAGCAGACCTTTTGGGGCCCCCCACGGGAGCTCCTACAATGAGCAGTTCTTC. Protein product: CASRPFGAPHGSSYNEQFF.